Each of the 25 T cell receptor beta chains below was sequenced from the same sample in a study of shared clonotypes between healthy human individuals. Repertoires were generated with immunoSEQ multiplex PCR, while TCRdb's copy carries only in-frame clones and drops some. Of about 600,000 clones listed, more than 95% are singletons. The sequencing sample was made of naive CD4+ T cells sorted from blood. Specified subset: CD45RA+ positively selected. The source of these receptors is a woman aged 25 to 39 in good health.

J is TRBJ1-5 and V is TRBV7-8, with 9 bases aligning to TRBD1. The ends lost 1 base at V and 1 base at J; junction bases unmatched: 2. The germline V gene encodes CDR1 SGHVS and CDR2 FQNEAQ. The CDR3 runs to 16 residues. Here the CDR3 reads CASSLDRGRSNQPQHF. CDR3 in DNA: TGTGCCAGCAGCTTAGACAGGGGGCGAAGCAATCAGCCCCAGCATTTT.

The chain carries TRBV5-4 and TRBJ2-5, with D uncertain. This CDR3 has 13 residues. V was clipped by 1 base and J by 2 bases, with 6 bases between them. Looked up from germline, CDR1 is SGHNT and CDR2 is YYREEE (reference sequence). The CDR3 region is CASSLYFQETQYF. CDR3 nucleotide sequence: TGTGCCAGCAGCTTGTACTTTCAAGAGACCCAGTACTTC. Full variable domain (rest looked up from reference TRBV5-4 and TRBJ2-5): ETGVTQSPTHLIKTRGQQVTLRCSSQSGHNTVSWYQQALGQGPQFIFQYYREEENGRGNFPPRFSGLQFPNYSSELNVNALELDDSALYLCASSLYFQETQYFGPGTRLLVL.

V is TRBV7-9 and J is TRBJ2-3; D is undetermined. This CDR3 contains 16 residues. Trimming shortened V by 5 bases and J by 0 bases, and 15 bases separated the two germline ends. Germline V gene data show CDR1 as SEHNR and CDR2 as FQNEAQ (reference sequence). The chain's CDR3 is CASSPSPGKSTDTQYF. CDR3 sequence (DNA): TGTGCCAGCAGCCCCTCCCCCGGCAAAAGCACAGATACGCAGTATTTT.

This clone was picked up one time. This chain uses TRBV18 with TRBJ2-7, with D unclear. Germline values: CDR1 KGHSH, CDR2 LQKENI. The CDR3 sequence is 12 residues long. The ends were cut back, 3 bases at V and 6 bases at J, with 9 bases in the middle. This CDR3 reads CASSPQWGEQYF. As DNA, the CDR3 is TGTGCCAGCTCACCGCAATGGGGCGAGCAGTACTTC.

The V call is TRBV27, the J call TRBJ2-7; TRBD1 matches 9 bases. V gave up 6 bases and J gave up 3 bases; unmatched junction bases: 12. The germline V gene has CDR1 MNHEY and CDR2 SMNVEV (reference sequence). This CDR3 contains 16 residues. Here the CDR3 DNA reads TGTGCCAGCAGCCACTCCGGGACAGGGAATTTCTACGAGCAGTACTTC. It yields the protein CASSHSGTGNFYEQYF.

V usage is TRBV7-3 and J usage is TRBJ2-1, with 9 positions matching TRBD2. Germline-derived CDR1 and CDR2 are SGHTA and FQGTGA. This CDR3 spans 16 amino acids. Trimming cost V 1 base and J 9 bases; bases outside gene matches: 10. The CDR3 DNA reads TGTGCCAGCAGCTTAATCGGGGCGGGAGGGAGCGGTGAGCAGTTCTTC. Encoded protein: CASSLIGAGGSGEQFF. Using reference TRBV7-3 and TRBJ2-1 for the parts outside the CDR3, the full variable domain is GAGVSQTPSNKVTEKGKYVELRCDPISGHTALYWYRQSLGQGPEFLIYFQGTGAADDSGLPNDRFFAVRPEGSVSTLKIQRTERGDSAVYLCASSLIGAGGSGEQFFGPGTRLTVL.

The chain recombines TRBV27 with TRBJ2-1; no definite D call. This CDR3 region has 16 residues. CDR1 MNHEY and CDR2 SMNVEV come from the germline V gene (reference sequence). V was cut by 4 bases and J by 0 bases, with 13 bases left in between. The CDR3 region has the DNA TGTGCCAGCAGTTGGGCAAGTATTAGCTCCTACAATGAGCAGTTCTTC. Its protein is CASSWASISSYNEQFF.

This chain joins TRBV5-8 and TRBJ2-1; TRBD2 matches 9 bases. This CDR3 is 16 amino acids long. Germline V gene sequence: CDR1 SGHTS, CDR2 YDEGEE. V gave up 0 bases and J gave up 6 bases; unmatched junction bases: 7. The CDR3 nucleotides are TGTGCCAGCAGCTTGGAGGGCGGGAGGGCCCCCAATGAGCAGTTCTTC. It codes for CASSLEGGRAPNEQFF.

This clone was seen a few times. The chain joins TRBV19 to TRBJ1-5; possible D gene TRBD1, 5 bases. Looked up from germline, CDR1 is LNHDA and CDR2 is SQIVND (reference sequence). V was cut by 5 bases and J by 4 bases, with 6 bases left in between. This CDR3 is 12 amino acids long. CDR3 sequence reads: CASSWGNQPQHF. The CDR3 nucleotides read TGTGCCAGTAGTTGGGGGAATCAGCCCCAGCATTTT.

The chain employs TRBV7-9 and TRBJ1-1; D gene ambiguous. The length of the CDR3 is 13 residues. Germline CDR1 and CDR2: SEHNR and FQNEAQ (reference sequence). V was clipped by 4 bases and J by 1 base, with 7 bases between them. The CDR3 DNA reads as TGTGCCAGCAGCTCATCAGCGAACACTGAAGCTTTCTTT. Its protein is CASSSSANTEAFF.

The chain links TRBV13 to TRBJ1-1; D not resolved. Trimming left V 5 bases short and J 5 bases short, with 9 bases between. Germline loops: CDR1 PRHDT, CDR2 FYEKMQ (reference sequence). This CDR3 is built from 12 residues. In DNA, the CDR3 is TGTGCCAGCAGCCCTTACCCTACTGAAGCTTTCTTT. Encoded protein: CASSPYPTEAFF.

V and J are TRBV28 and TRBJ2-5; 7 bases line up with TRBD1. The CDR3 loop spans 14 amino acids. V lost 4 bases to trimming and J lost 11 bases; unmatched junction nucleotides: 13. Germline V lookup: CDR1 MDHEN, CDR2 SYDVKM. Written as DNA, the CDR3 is TGTGCCAGCAGTTCATACCGACAGGGTAGAGGGCAGTACTTC. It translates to CASSSYRQGRGQYF.

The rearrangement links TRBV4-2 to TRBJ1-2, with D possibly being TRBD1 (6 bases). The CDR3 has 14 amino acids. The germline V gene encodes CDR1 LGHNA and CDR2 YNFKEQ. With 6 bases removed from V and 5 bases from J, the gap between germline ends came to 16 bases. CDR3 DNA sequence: TGTGCCAGCAGGGCCGGGGGGGCTCCTTATGGCTACACCTTC. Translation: CASRAGGAPYGYTF.

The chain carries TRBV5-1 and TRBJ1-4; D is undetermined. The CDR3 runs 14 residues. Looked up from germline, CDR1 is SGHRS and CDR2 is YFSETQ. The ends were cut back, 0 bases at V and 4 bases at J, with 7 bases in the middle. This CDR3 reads CASSLEQSNEKLFF. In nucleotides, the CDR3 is TGCGCCAGCAGCTTGGAACAGAGTAATGAAAAACTGTTTTTT.

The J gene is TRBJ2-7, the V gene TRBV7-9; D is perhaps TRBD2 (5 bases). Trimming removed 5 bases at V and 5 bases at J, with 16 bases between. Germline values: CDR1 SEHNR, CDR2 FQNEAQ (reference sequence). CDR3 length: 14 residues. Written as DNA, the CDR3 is TGTGCCAGCAGCCCGACTAACCTCGGGGACGAGCAGTACTTC. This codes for CASSPTNLGDEQYF.

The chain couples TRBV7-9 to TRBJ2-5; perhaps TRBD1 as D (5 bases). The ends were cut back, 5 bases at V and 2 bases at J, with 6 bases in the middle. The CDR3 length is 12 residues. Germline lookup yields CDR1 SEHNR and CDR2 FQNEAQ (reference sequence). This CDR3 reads CASSRQQETQYF. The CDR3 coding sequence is TGTGCCAGCAGCAGACAGCAAGAGACCCAGTACTTC.

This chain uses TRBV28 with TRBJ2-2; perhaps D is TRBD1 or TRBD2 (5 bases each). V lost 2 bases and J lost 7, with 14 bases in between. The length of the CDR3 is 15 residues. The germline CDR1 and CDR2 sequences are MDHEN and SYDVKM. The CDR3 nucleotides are TGTGCCAGCAGTTTACAGCGGAGTGGGGGCGGGGAGCTGTTTTTT. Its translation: CASSLQRSGGGELFF.

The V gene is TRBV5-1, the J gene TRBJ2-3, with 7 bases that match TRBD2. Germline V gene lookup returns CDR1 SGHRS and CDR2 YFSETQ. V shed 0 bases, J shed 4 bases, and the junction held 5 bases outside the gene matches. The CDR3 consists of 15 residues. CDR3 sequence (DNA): TGCGCCAGCAGCTTGGGGACTAGGCAGTCAGATACGCAGTATTTT. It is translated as CASSLGTRQSDTQYF.

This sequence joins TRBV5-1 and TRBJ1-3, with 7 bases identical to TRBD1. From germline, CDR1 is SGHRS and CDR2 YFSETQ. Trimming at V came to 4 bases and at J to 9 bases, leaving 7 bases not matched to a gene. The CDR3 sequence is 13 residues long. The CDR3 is CASSATGEATIYF. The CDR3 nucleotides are TGCGCCAGCAGCGCTACAGGGGAGGCCACCATATATTTT.

CDR3 bases: TGTGCCAGCAGCTTAGGCGGGACGACCTACGAGCAGTACTTC. Its translation is CASSLGGTTYEQYF. The chain recombines TRBV7-2 with TRBJ2-7; weak D call: TRBD2 (6 bases). CDR3 length: 14 residues. Germline V lookup: CDR1 SGHTA, CDR2 FQGNSA. V gave up 1 base and J gave up 2 bases, with 9 bases separating them.

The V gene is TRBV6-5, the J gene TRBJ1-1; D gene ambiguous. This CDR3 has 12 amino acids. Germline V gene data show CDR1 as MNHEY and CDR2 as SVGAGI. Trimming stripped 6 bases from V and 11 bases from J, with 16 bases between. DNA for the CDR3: TGTGCCAGCAGCAAAGCCGGGTCCGAGGCTTTCTTT. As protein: CASSKAGSEAFF.

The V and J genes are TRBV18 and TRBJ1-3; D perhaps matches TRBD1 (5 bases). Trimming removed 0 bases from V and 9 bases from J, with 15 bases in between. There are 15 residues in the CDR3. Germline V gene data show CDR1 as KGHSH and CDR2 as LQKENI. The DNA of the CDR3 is TGTGCCAGCTCACCACCCGGGTCGGGGCAGGGCACCATATATTTT. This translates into CASSPPGSGQGTIYF.

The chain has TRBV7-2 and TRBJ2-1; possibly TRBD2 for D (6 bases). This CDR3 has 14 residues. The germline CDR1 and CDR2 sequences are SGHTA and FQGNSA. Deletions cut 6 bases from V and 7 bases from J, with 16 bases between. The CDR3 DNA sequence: TGTGCCAGCAGGGTTCGGGACTTGAGGAATGAGCAGTTCTTC. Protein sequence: CASRVRDLRNEQFF.

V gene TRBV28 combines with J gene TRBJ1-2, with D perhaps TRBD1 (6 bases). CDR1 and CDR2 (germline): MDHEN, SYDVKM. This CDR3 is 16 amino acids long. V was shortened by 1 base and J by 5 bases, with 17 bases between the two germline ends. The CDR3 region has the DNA TGTGCCAGCAGTTTATATGGGGGGCGGCGGGATTATGGCTACACCTTC. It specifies CASSLYGGRRDYGYTF.

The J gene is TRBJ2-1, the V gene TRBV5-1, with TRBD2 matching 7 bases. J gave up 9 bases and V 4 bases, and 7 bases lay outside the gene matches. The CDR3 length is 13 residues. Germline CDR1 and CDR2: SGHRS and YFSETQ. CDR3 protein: CASSPPSGGEQFF. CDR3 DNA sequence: TGCGCCAGCAGCCCGCCTAGCGGAGGTGAGCAGTTCTTC.